This TCR beta chain was obtained from a study of human T cells and chemical hapten exposure. Time point noted: healthy volunteer bleed at 2 weeks. Unfractionated whole blood yielded the extracted total RNA. Original processing methods: A typical sample had approximately 93,000 TCRs, with roughly 23,224 to 690,600 overall. TCRdb independently ran MiXCR on the RACE reads; one entry per CDR3 protein. The V and J calls reflect TCRdb's pipeline rather than the authors' work. In the table there are roughly 100,000 distinct CDR3 sequences, about 8.7% of which are singletons. CDR1 and CDR2 (germline): SNHLY, FYNNEI. The CDR3 contains 15 residues. V lost 5 bases, J lost 7 bases, and 7 bases stayed unmatched. This clonotype was counted between two and nine times.

The receptor was derived from a female donor in good health. Some clones in this sample may be carry-over from other donors' samples. V gene TRBV2 combines with J gene TRBJ1-6, with 8 bases lining up with TRBD1. The material sequenced was whole blood. CDR3 in amino acids: CASSSTGVGNSPLHF. The CDR3 DNA reads as TGTGCCAGCAGTTCGACAGGGGTGGGGAATTCACCCCTCCACTTT. The entire variable domain, with the rest obtained from reference TRBV2 and TRBJ1-6, is as follows: EPEVTQTPSHQVTQMGQEVILRCVPISNHLYFYWYRQILGQKVEFLVSFYNNEISEKSEIFDDQFSVERPDGSNFTLKIRSTKLEDSAMYFCASSSTGVGNSPLHFGNGTRLTVT.